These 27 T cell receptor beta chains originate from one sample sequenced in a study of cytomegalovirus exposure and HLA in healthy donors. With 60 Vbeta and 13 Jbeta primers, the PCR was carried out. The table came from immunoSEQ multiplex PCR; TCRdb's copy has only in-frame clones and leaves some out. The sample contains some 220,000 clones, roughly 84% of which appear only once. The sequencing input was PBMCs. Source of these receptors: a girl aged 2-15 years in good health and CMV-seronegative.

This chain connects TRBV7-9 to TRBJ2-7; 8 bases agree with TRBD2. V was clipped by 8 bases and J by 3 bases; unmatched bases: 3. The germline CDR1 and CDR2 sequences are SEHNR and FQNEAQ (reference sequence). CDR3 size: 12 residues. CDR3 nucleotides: TGTGCCAGCGGAGCGGGAGTCTACGAGCAGTACTTC. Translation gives CASGAGVYEQYF.

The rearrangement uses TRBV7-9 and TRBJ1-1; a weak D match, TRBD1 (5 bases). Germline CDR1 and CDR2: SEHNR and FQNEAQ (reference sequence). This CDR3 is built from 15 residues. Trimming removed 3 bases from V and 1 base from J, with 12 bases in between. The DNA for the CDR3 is TGTGCCAGCAGCTTTGCGGGGGGGAAGAACACTGAAGCTTTCTTT. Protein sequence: CASSFAGGKNTEAFF.

CDR3: CASHWGGHLNTEAFF. Written as DNA, the CDR3 is TGTGCCAGCCATTGGGGAGGGCACTTAAACACTGAAGCTTTCTTT. V is TRBV5-6 and J is TRBJ1-1, with no clear D. CDR3 length equals 15 residues. V was shortened by 7 bases and J by 2 bases, with 18 bases between the two germline ends. Looked up from germline, CDR1 is SGHDT and CDR2 is YYEEEE.

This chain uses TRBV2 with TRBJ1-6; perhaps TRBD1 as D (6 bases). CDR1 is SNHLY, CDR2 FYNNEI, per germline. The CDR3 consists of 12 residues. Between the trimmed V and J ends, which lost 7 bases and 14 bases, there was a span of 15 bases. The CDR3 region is CASKPGAETLHF. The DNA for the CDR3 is TGTGCCAGCAAGCCAGGGGCGGAAACCCTCCACTTT.

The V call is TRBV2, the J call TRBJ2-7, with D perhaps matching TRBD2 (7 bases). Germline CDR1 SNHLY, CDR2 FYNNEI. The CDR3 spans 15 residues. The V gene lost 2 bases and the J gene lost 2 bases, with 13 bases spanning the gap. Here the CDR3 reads CASSERGGPPYEQYF. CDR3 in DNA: TGTGCCAGCAGTGAAAGGGGGGGGCCTCCCTACGAGCAGTACTTC.

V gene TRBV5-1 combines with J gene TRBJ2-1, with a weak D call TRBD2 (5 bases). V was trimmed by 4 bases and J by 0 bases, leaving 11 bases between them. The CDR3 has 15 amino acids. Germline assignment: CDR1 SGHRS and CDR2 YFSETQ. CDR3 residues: CASSHGESSYNEQFF. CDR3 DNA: TGCGCCAGCAGCCACGGGGAGAGCTCCTACAATGAGCAGTTCTTC. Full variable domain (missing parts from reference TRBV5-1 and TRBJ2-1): KAGVTQTPRYLIKTRGQQVTLSCSPISGHRSVSWYQQTPGQGLQFLFEYFSETQRNKGNFPGRFSGRQFSNSRSEMNVSTLELGDSALYLCASSHGESSYNEQFFGPGTRLTVL.

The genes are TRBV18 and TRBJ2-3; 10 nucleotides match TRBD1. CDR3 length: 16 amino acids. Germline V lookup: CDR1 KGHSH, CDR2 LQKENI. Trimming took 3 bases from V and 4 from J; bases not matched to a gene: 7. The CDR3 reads CASSPVWDRGSDTQYF. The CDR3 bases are TGTGCCAGCTCACCGGTCTGGGACAGGGGATCAGATACGCAGTATTTT.

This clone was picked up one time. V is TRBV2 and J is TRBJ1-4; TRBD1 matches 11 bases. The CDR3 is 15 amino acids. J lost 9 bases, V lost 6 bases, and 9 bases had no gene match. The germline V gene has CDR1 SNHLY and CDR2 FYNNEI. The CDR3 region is CASRNRDRGYQKLFF. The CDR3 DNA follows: TGTGCCAGCAGGAACCGGGACAGGGGGTACCAAAAACTGTTTTTT.

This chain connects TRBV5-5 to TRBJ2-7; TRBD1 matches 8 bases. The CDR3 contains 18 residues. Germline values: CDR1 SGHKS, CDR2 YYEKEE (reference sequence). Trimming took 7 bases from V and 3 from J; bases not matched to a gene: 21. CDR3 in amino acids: CASPEVPGQVIRGYEQYF. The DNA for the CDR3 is TGTGCCAGCCCGGAAGTCCCGGGACAGGTGATCAGGGGCTACGAGCAGTACTTC.

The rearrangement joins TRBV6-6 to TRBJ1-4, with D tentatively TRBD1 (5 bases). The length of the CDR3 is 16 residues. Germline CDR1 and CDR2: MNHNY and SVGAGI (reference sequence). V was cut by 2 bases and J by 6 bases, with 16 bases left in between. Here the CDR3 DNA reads TGTGCCAGCAGTTACCCGCTCGGAAGGGGATATGAAAAACTGTTTTTT. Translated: CASSYPLGRGYEKLFF.

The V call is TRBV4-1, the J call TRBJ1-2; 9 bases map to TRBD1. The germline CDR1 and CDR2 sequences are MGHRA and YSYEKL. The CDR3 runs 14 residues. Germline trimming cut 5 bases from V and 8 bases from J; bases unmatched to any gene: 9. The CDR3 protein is CASSSRDRVRGYTF. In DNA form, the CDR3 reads TGCGCCAGCAGCTCAAGGGACAGGGTAAGAGGCTACACCTTC.

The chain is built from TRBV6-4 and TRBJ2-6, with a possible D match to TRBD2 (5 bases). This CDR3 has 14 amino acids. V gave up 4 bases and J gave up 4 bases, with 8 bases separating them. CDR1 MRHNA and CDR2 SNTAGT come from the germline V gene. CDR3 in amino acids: CASSAWEGANVLTF. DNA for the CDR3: TGTGCCAGCAGTGCCTGGGAGGGGGCCAACGTCCTGACTTTC.

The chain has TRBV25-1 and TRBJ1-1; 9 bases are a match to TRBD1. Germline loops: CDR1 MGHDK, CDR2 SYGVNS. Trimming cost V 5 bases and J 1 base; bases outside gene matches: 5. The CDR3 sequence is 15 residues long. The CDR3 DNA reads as TGTGCCAGCAGTCTTACAGGGGGCGCGAACACTGAAGCTTTCTTT. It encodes CASSLTGGANTEAFF.

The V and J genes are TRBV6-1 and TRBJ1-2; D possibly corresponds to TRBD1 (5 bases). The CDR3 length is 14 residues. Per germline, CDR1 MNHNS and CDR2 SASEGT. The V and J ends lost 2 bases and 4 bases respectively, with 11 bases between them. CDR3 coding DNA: TGTGCCAGCAGTGAACGGGGGTGGGGCTATGGCTACACCTTC. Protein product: CASSERGWGYGYTF.

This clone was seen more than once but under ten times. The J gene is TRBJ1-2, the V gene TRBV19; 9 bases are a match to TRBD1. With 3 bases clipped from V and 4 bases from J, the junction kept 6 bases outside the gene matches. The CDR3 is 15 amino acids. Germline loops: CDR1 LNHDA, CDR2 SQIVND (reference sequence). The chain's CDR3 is CASSMPGQGIYGYTF. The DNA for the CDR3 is TGTGCCAGTAGTATGCCGGGACAGGGCATCTATGGCTACACCTTC.

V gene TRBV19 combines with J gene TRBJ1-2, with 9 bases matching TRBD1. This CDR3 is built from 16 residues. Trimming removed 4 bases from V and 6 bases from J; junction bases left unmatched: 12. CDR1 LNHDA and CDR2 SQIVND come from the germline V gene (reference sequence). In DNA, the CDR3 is TGTGCCAGTAGTAACCGACAGGGGGAGAACCCTCATGGCTACACCTTC. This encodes CASSNRQGENPHGYTF.

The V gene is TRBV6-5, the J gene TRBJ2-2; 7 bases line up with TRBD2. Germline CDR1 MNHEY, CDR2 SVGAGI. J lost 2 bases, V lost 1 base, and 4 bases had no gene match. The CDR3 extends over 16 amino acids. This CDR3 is CASSYLGGGNTGELFF. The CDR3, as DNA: TGTGCCAGCAGTTACTTGGGGGGGGGTAACACCGGGGAGCTGTTTTTT.

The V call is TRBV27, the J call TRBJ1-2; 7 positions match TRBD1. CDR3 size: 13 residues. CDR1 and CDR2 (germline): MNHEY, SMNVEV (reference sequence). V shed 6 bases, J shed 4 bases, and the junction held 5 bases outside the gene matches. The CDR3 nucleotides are TGTGCCAGCAGCCCGGGACAGATCTATGGCTACACCTTC. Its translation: CASSPGQIYGYTF.

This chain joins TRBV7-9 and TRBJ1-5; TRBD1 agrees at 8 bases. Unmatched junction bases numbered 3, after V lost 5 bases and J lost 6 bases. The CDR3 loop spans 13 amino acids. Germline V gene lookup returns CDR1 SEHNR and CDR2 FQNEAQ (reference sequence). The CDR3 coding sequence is TGTGCCAGCAGCAGGACAGGGACTCAGCCCCAGCATTTT. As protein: CASSRTGTQPQHF.

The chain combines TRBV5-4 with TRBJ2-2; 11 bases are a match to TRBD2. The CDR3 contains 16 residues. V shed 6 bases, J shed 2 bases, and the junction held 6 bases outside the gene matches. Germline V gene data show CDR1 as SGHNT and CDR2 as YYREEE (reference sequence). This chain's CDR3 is CASTRGLADNTGELFF. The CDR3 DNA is TGTGCCAGCACGAGGGGACTAGCGGACAACACCGGGGAGCTGTTTTTT.

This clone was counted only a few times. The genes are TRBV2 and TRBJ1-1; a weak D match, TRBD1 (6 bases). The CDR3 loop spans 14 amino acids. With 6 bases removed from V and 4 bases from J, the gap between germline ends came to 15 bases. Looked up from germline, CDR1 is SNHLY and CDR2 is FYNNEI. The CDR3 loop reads CASRVQGWGTEAFF. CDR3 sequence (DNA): TGTGCCAGCAGGGTACAGGGCTGGGGCACTGAAGCTTTCTTT.

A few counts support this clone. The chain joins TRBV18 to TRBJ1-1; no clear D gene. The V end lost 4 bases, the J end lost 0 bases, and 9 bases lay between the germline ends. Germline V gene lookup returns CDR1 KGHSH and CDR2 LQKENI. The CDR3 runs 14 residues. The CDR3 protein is CASSLTSMNTEAFF. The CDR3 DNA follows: TGTGCCAGCTCACTAACATCCATGAACACTGAAGCTTTCTTT.

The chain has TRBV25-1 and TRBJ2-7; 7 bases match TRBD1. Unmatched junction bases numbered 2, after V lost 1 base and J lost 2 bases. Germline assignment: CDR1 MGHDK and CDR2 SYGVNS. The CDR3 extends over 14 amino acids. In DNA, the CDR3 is TGTGCCAGCAGTGAATGGGACAGTACCTACGAGCAGTACTTC. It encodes CASSEWDSTYEQYF.

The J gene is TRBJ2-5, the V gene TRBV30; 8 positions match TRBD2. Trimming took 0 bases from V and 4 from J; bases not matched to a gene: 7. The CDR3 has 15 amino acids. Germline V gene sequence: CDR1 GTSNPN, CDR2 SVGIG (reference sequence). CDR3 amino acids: CAWSVTGGATETQYF. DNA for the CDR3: TGTGCCTGGAGTGTAACGGGGGGGGCTACAGAGACCCAGTACTTC.

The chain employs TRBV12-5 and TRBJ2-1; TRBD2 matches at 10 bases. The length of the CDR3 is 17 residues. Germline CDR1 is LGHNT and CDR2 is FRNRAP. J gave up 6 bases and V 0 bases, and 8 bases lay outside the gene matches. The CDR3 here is CASGLVQKRGGLNEQFF. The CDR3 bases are TGTGCTAGTGGTTTGGTACAAAAGCGGGGGGGCCTCAATGAGCAGTTCTTC.

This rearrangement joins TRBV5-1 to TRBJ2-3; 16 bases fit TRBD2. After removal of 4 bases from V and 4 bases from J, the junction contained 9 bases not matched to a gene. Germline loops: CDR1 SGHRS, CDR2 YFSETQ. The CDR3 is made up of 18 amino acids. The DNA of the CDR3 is TGCGCCAGCAGCGTTCCGGGACTAGCGGGGGGGCCGTCAGATACGCAGTATTTT. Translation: CASSVPGLAGGPSDTQYF.

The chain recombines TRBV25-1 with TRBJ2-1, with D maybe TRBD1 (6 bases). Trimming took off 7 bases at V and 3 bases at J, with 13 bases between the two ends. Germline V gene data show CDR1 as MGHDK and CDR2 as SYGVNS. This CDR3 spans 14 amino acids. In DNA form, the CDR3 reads TGTGCCAGCACTACAGGGATCCACTACAATGAGCAGTTCTTC. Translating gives CASTTGIHYNEQFF.